The text below deals with one T cell receptor beta chain. Its antigen remains unknown. This CDR3 has 15 residues. Germline loops: CDR1 SGHRS, CDR2 YFSETQ. V dropped 0 bases and J dropped 1 base, with 10 bases sitting between them. The sample comes from a study of response to subunit inactivated influenza vaccine. Study-level points and caveats: The authors proposed limited new T cell recruitment per seasonal influenza vaccination.

In TCRdb, the RT-PCR reads were re-called with MiXCR into one record per CDR3 protein. The sample has 500,000 to 600,000 distinct CDR3 sequences, around 11% seen once. The chain couples TRBV5-1 to TRBJ1-1; no clear D gene. The sample consisted of PBMCs from blood, taken on the day of vaccination. The receptor's source is a man aged 45 to 65 who received an inactivated influenza vaccine. This chain's CDR3 is CASSLGIRTNTEAFF. CDR3 DNA sequence: TGCGCCAGCAGCTTGGGGATTAGGACGAACACTGAAGCTTTCTTT. The full variable domain, its missing parts supplied by reference TRBV5-1 and TRBJ1-1, is KAGVTQTPRYLIKTRGQQVTLSCSPISGHRSVSWYQQTPGQGLQFLFEYFSETQRNKGNFPGRFSGRQFSNSRSEMNVSTLELGDSALYLCASSLGIRTNTEAFFGQGTRLTVV.